A single sample gave rise to the 2 T cell receptor beta chains below, sequenced in a study of T cell responses to AZD1222 COVID-19 vaccine. Measured with immunoSEQ multiplex PCR; TCRdb has only the in-frame clones, and not every one. Of 98,000 or so clones listed, 88% are singletons. This material consisted of peripheral blood, taken on day 0 of AZD1222 vaccination. Every receptor here comes from an adult in good health.

The chain carries TRBV6-6 and TRBJ1-1; maybe TRBD1 (6 bases). Germline values: CDR1 MNHNY, CDR2 SVGAGI (reference sequence). V lost 10 bases, J lost 0 bases, and 12 bases lay in between. This CDR3 region has 13 residues. CDR3 nucleotides: TGTGCCATCCGGACAGAAATGAACACTGAAGCTTTCTTT. Protein product: CAIRTEMNTEAFF.

The genes are TRBV15 and TRBJ1-1; D gene uncertain. The CDR3 runs to 13 residues. Germline CDR1 and CDR2: LNHNV and YYDKDF (reference sequence). The V end lost 5 bases, the J end lost 4 bases, and 11 bases lay between the germline ends. The CDR3 is CATSLRTGTEAFF. The DNA of the CDR3 is TGTGCCACCAGCCTCCGGACCGGCACTGAAGCTTTCTTT.